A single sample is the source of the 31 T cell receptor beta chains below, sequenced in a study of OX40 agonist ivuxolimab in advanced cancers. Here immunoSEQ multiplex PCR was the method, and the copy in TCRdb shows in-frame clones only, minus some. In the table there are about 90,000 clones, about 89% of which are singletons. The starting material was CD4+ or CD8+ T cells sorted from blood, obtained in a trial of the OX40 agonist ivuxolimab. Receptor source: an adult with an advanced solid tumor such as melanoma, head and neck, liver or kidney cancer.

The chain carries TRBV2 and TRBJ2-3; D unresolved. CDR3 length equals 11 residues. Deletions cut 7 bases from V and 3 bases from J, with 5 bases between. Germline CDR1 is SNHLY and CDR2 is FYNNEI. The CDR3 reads CASIRTDTQYF. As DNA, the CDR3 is TGTGCCAGCATCCGGACAGATACGCAGTATTTT.

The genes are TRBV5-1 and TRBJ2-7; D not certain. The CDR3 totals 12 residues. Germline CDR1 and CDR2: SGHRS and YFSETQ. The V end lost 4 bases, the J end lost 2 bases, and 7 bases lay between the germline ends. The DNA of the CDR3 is TGCGCCAGCAGCGACTTAGCCTACGAGCAGTACTTC. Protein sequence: CASSDLAYEQYF.

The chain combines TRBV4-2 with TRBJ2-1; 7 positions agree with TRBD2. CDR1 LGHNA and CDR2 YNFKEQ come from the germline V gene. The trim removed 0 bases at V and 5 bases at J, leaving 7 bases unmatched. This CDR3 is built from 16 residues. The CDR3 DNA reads TGTGCCAGCAGCCAAGATACGGGAGGCCCTCACAATGAGCAGTTCTTC. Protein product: CASSQDTGGPHNEQFF.

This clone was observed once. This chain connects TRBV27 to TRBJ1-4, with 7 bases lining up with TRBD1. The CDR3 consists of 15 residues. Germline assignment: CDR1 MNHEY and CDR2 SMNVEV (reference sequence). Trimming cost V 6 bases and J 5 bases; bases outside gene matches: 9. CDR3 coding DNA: TGTGCCAGCAGGGAGAGGGGGCTCTGGAATGAAAAACTGTTTTTT. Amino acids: CASRERGLWNEKLFF.

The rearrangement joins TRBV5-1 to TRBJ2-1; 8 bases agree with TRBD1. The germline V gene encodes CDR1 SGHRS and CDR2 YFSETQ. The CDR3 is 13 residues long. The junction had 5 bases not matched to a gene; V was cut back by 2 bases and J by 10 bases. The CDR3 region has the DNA TGCGCCAGCAGCTTTCCACAGGGGGTGGAGCAGTTCTTC. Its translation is CASSFPQGVEQFF.

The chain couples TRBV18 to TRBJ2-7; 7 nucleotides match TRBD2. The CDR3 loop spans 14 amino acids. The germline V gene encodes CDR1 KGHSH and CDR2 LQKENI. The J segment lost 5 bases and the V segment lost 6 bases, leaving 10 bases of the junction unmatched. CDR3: CASSGPRTRDEQYF. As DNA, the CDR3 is TGTGCCAGCTCGGGACCACGGACTAGGGACGAGCAGTACTTC.

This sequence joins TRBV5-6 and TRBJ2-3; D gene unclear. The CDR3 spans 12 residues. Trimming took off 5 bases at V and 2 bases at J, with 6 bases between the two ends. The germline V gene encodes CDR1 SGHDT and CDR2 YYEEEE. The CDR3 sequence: CASRTATDTQYF. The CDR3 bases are TGTGCCAGCAGAACAGCCACAGATACGCAGTATTTT. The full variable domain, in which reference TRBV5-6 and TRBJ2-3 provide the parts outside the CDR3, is DAGVTQSPTHLIKTRGQQVTLRCSPKSGHDTVSWYQQALGQGPQFIFQYYEEEERQRGNFPDRFSGHQFPNYSSELNVNALLLGDSALYLCASRTATDTQYFGPGTRLTVL.

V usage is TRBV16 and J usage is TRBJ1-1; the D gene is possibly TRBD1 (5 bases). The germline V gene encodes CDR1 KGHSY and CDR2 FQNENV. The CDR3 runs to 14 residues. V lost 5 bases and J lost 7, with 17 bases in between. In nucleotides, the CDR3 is TGTGCCAGCAGCTCGGGACGCCCAATCCATGAAGCTTTCTTT. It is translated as CASSSGRPIHEAFF. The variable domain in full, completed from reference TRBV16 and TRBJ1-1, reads GEEVAQTPKHLVRGEGQKAKLYCAPIKGHSYVFWYQQVLKNEFKFLISFQNENVFDETGMPKERFSAKCLPNSPCSLEIQATKLEDSAVYFCASSSGRPIHEAFFGQGTRLTVV.

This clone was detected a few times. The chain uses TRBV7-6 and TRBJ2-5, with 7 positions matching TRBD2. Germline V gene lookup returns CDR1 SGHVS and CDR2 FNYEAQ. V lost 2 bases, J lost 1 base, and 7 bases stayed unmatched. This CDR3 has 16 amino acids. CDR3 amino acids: CASSLMIAGPQETQYF. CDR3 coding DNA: TGTGCCAGCAGCTTAATGATAGCGGGTCCCCAAGAGACCCAGTACTTC.

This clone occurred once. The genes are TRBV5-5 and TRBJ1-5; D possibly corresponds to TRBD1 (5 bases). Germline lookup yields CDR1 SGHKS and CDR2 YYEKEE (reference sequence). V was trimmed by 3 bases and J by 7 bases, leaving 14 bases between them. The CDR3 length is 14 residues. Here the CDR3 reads CASSWIGGSQPQHF. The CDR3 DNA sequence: TGTGCCAGCAGCTGGATCGGGGGATCGCAGCCCCAGCATTTT.

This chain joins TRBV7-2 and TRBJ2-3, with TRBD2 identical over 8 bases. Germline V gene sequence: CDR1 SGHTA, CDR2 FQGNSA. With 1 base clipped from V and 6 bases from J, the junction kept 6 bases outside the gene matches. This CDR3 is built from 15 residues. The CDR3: CASSLVRGVTDTQYF. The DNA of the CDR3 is TGTGCCAGCAGCTTAGTGCGGGGGGTCACGGATACGCAGTATTTT.

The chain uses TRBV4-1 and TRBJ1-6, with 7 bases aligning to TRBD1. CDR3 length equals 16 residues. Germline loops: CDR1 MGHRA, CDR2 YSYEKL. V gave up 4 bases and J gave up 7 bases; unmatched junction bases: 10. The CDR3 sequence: CASSRDSHPLNSPLHF. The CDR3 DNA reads TGCGCCAGCAGCCGGGACAGTCACCCTCTAAATTCACCCCTCCACTTT.

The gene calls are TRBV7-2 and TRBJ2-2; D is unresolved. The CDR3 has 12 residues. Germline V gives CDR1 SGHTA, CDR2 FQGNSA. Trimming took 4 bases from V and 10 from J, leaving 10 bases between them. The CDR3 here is CASSSVLPELFF. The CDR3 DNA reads TGTGCCAGCAGCTCCGTGTTGCCGGAGCTGTTTTTT. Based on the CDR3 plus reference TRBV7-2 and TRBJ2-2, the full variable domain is GAGVSQSPSNKVTEKGKDVELRCDPISGHTALYWYRQSLGQGLEFLIYFQGNSAPDKSGLPSDRFSAERTGGSVSTLTIQRTQQEDSAVYLCASSSVLPELFFGEGSRLTVL.

The CDR3 spells CASRSPDTGVGTYNEQFF. In DNA, the CDR3 is TGTGCCAGCAGATCACCTGACACCGGGGTGGGGACCTACAATGAGCAGTTCTTC. This chain links TRBV27 with TRBJ2-1; D possibly corresponds to TRBD2 (5 bases). Germline lookup yields CDR1 MNHEY and CDR2 SMNVEV (reference sequence). V lost 6 bases and J 2 bases, leaving 23 bases between the germline ends. This CDR3 is built from 18 residues.

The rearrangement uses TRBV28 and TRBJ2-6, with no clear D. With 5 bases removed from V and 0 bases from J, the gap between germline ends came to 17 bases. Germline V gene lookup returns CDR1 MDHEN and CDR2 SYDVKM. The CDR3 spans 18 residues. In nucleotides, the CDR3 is TGTGCCAGCAGTCCACTATACTACAGAAGCTCTGGGGCCAACGTCCTGACTTTC. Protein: CASSPLYYRSSGANVLTF.

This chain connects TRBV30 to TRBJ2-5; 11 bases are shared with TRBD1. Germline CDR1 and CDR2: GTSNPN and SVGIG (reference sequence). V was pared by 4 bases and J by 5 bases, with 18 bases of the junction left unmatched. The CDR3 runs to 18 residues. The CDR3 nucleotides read TGTGCCTGGACCTTCGACAACCTCGGACAGGGGGCATGGGAGACCCAGTACTTC. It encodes CAWTFDNLGQGAWETQYF.

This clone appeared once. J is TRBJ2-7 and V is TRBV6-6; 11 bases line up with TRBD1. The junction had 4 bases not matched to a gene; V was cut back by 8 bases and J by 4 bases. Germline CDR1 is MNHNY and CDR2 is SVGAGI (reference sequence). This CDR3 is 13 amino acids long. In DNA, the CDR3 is TGTGCCAGCCAGCGGGACAGGGGGTACGAGCAGTACTTC. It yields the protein CASQRDRGYEQYF.

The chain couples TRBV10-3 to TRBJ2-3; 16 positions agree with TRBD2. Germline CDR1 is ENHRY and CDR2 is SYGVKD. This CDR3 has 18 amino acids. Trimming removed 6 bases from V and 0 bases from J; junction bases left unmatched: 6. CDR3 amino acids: CAISPGLAGGPSTDTQYF. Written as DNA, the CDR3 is TGTGCCATCAGCCCGGGACTAGCGGGAGGGCCTAGCACAGATACGCAGTATTTT.

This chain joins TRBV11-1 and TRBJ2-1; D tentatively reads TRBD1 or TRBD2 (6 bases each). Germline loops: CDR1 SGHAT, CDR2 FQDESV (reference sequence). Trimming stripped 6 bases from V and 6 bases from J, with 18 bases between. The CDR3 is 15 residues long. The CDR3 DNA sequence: TGTGCCAGCAGTGTAAGGGGGGAAAGGGGCAATGAGCAGTTCTTC. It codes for CASSVRGERGNEQFF.

The CDR3 bases are TGTGCCAGCAGACTGGCGGGGCCCTCTGGAAACACCATATATTTT. It specifies CASRLAGPSGNTIYF. The chain is built from TRBV7-8 and TRBJ1-3; possibly TRBD1 for D (5 bases). V shed 6 bases and J shed 0 bases, with 12 bases lying between them. This CDR3 has 15 residues. CDR1 SGHVS and CDR2 FQNEAQ come from the germline V gene.

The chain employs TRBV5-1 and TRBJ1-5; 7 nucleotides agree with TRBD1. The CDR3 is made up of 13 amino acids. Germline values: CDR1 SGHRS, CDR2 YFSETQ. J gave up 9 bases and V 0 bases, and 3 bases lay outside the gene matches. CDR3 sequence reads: CASSLGQGGPQHF. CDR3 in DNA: TGCGCCAGCAGCTTGGGACAGGGTGGGCCCCAGCATTTT.

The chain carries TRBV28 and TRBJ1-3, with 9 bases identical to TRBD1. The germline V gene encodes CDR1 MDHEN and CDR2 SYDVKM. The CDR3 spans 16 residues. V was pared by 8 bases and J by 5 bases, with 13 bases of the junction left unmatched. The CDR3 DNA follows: TGTGCCAGCGGGGGACAGGGAGCGAACAACAGAAACACCATATATTTT. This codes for CASGGQGANNRNTIYF.

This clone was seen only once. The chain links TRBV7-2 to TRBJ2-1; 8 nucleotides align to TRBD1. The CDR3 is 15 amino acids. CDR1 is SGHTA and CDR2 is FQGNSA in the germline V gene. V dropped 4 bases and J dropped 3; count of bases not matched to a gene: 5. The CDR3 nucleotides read TGTGCCAGCAGCTCAGGGGGCGCCGGCTACAATGAGCAGTTCTTC. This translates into CASSSGGAGYNEQFF.

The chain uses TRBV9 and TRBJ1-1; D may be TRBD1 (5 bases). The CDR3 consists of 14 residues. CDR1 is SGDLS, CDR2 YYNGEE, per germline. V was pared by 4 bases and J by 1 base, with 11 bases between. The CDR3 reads CASSKGVTNTEAFF. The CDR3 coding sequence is TGTGCCAGCAGCAAAGGGGTTACGAACACTGAAGCTTTCTTT.

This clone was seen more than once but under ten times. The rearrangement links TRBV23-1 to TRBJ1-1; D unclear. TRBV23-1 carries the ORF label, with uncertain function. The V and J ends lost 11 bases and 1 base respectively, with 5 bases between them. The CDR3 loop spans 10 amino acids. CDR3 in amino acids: CAEENTEAFF. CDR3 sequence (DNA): TGCGCCGAAGAGAACACTGAAGCTTTCTTT.

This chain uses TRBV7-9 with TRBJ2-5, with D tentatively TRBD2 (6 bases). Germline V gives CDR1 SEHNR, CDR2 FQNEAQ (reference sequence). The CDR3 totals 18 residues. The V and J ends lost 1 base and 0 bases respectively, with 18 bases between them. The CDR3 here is CASSLGGWGEVYQETQYF. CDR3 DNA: TGTGCCAGCAGCTTAGGTGGTTGGGGGGAGGTATACCAAGAGACCCAGTACTTC.

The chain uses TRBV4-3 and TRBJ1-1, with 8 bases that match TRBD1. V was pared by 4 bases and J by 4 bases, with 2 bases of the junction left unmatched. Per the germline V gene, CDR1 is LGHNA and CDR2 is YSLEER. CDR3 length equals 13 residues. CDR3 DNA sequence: TGCGCCAGCAGCCGGACAGGGTCCACTGAAGCTTTCTTT. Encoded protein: CASSRTGSTEAFF.

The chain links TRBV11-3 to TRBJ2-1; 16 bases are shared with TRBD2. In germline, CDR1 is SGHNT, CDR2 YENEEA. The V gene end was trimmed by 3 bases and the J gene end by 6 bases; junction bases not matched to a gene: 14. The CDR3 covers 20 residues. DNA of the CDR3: TGTGCCAGCAGCTTTCTTTTCTCCGGGACTAGCGGGAGGGCCGCCAATGAGCAGTTCTTC. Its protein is CASSFLFSGTSGRAANEQFF. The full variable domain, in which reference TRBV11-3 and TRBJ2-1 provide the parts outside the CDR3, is EAGVVQSPRYKIIEKKQPVAFWCNPISGHNTLYWYLQNLGQGPELLIRYENEEAVDDSQLPKDRFSAERLKGVDSTLKIQPAELGDSAVYLCASSFLFSGTSGRAANEQFFGPGTRLTVL.

In nucleotides, the CDR3 is TGTGCCGCCCCCCGGAAGGCCTACGAGCAGTACTTC. Amino acid sequence: CAAPRKAYEQYF. The chain has TRBV15 and TRBJ2-7; D not resolved. CDR3 size: 12 residues. The ends were cut back, 11 bases at V and 2 bases at J, with 13 bases in the middle. The V gene's germline CDR1 is LNHNV and CDR2 YYDKDF (reference sequence). Looking up the rest from reference TRBV15 and TRBJ2-7 gives the full variable domain: DAMVIQNPRYQVTQFGKPVTLSCSQTLNHNVMYWYQQKSSQAPKLLFHYYDKDFNNEADTPDNFQSRRPNTSFCFLDIRSPGLGDTAMYLCAAPRKAYEQYFGPGTRLTVT.

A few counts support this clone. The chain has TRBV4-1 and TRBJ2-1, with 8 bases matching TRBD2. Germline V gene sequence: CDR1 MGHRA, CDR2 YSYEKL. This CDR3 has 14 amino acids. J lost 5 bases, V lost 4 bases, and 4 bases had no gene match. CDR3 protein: CASSLTSANNEQFF. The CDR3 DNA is TGCGCCAGCAGCCTGACTAGCGCTAACAATGAGCAGTTCTTC.

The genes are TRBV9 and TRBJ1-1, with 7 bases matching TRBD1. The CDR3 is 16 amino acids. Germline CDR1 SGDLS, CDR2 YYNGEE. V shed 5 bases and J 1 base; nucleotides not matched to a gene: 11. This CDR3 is CASSRGQDRTNTEAFF. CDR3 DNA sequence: TGTGCCAGCAGTAGAGGCCAGGACAGGACGAACACTGAAGCTTTCTTT.